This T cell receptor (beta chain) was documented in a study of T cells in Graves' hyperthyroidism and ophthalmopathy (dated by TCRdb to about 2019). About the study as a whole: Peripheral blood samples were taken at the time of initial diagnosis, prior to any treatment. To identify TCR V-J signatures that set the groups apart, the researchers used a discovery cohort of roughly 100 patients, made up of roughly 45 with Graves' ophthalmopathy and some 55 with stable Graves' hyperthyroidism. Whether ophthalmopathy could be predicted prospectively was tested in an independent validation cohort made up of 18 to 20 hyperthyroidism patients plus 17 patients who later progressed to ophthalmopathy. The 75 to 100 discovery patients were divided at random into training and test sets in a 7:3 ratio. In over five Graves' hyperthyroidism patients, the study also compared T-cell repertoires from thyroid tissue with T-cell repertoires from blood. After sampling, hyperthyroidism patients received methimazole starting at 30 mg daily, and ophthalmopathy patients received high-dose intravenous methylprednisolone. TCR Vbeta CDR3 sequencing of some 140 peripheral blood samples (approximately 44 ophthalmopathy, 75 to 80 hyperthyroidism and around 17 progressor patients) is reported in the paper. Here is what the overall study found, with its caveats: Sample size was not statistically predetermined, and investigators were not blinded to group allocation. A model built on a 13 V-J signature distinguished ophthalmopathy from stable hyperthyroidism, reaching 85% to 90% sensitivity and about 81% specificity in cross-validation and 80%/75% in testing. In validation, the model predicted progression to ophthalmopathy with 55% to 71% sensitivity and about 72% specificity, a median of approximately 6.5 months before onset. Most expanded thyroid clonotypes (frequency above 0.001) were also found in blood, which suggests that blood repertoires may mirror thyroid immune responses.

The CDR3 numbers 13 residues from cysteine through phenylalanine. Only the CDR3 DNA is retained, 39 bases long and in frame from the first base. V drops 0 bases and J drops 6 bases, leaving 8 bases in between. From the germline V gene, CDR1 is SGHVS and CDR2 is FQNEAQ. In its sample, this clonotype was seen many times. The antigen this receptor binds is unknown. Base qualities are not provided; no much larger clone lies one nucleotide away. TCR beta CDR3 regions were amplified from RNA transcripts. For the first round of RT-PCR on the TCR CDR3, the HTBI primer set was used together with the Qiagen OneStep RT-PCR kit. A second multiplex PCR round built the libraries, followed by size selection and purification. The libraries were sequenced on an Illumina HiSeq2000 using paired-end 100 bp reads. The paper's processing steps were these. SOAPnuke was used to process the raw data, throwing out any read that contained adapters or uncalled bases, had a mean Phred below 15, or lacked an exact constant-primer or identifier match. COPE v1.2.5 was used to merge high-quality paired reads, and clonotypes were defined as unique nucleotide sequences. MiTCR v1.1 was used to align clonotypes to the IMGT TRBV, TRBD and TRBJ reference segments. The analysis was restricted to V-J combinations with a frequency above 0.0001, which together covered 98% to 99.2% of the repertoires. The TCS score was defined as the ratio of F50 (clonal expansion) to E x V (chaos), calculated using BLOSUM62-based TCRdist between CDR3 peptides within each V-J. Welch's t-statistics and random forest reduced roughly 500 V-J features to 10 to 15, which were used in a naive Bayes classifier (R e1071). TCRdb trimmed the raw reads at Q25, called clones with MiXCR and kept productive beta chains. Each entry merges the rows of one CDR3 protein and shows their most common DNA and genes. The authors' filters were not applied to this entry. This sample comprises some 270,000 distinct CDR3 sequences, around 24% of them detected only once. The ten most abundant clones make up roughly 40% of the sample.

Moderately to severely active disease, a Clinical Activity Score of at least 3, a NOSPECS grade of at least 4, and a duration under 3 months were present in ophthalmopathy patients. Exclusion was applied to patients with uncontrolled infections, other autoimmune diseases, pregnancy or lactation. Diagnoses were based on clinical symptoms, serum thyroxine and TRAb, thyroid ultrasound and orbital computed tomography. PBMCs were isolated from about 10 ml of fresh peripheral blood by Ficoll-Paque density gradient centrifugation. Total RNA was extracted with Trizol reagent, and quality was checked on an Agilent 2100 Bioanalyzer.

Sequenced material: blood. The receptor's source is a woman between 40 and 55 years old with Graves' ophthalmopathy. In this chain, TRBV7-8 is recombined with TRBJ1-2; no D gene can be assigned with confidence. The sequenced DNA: TGTGCCAGCAGCTTAGCCTGGGAGAATGGCTACACCTTC. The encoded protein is CASSLAWENGYTF.